The 9 T cell receptor beta chains below come from one sample, sequenced in a study of vaccination effects on CD4 cells after COVID-19. CD4+ T cell isolation took place after 10 days of culture. Participants were vaccinated with two doses of either the BNT162b2 or mRNA-1273 vaccine. These receptors are not linked to any known antigen. TCRdb's table, derived via immunoSEQ multiplex PCR, lists solely in-frame clones and lacks some. The sample has about 73,000 clones, roughly 75% seen once. Specimen: CD4+ T cells from PBMCs cultured without peptide, collected after COVID-19 vaccination. These receptor sequences come from a human donor who received a COVID-19 vaccine.

The CDR3 DNA reads as TGTGCCATCAGTGACAGGAGCTCCTATAATTCACCCCTCCACTTT. Its translation: CAISDRSSYNSPLHF. The chain employs TRBV10-3 and TRBJ1-6; D is undetermined. This CDR3 has 15 amino acids. Germline CDR1 reads ENHRY; CDR2 reads SYGVKD. V lost 3 bases and J lost 0, with 6 bases in between.

This clone was recorded a few times. The chain couples TRBV6-6 to TRBJ2-5; TRBD2 matches 11 bases. Germline loops: CDR1 MNHNY, CDR2 SVGAGI (reference sequence). This CDR3 region has 17 residues. V shed 5 bases, J shed 4 bases, and the junction held 12 bases outside the gene matches. In DNA form, the CDR3 reads TGTGCCAGCAGTCCTAGGACTAGCGGGTTTAAGGGAGAGACCCAGTACTTC. This codes for CASSPRTSGFKGETQYF.

The chain employs TRBV7-2 and TRBJ1-3; D unclear. The CDR3 covers 16 residues. The germline V gene encodes CDR1 SGHTA and CDR2 FQGNSA. V lost 2 bases to trimming and J lost 2 bases, with 13 bases between them. The CDR3 loop reads CASSLISSVAGNTIYF. In DNA form, the CDR3 reads TGTGCCAGCAGCTTAATATCGTCTGTAGCTGGAAACACCATATATTTT.

The rearrangement joins TRBV30 to TRBJ2-2; D assignment may be TRBD1 or TRBD2 (5 bases each). Germline lookup yields CDR1 GTSNPN and CDR2 SVGIG (reference sequence). V was trimmed by 0 bases and J by 5 bases, leaving 22 bases between them. This CDR3 region has 18 residues. The CDR3 coding sequence is TGTGCCTGGAGTGTACCGCACTTCCGGGACCGTAGGACCGGGGAGCTGTTTTTT. Amino acid sequence: CAWSVPHFRDRRTGELFF. The entire variable domain, with the rest obtained from reference TRBV30 and TRBJ2-2, is as follows: SQTIHQWPATLVQPVGSPLSLECTVEGTSNPNLYWYRQAAGRGLQLLFYSVGIGQISSEVPQNLSASRPQDRQFILSSKKLLLSDSGFYLCAWSVPHFRDRRTGELFFGEGSRLTVL.

V usage is TRBV19 and J usage is TRBJ2-7, with TRBD1 matching over 8 bases. The germline gives CDR1 LNHDA, CDR2 SQIVND (reference sequence). This CDR3 is 13 amino acids long. With 4 bases clipped from V and 7 bases from J, the junction kept 6 bases outside the gene matches. The CDR3 DNA reads TGTGCCAGTAGTAGGGACAGGAGGGGAGAGCAGTACGTC. Translation: CASSRDRRGEQYV.

The chain uses TRBV27 and TRBJ2-1, with TRBD2 matching over 13 bases. CDR3 length equals 15 residues. Trimming at V came to 8 bases and at J to 5 bases, leaving 6 bases not matched to a gene. Germline V gene data show CDR1 as MNHEY and CDR2 as SMNVEV (reference sequence). The CDR3 protein is CASSKGLAGNNEQFF. The CDR3 nucleotides read TGTGCCAGCTCGAAGGGACTAGCGGGAAACAATGAGCAGTTCTTC.

The chain combines TRBV18 with TRBJ2-1; TRBD1 matches 7 bases. Germline V gene lookup returns CDR1 KGHSH and CDR2 LQKENI. The length of the CDR3 is 18 residues. V was pared by 2 bases and J by 6 bases, with 16 bases of the junction left unmatched. The DNA for the CDR3 is TGTGCCAGCTCACCAACCCCGTCGACAGGGAGAGAGAGCAATGAGCAGTTCTTC. It is translated as CASSPTPSTGRESNEQFF.

The chain couples TRBV4-3 to TRBJ1-4; 7 positions match TRBD1. In germline, CDR1 is LGHNA, CDR2 YSLEER. V gave up 0 bases and J gave up 6 bases; unmatched junction bases: 7. The CDR3 has 16 residues. As DNA, the CDR3 is TGCGCCAGCAGCCAAGATTGGTCAGGGGGGTATGAAAAACTGTTTTTT. It yields the protein CASSQDWSGGYEKLFF.

This rearrangement joins TRBV30 to TRBJ1-2; TRBD1 matches 8 bases. V lost 4 bases and J lost 2; bases outside the gene matches: 6. CDR3 size: 14 residues. Germline V CDR1 and CDR2: GTSNPN, SVGIG (reference sequence). The CDR3 here is CAWMRQGLNYGYTF. In nucleotides, the CDR3 is TGTGCCTGGATGAGACAGGGGTTGAACTATGGCTACACCTTC.